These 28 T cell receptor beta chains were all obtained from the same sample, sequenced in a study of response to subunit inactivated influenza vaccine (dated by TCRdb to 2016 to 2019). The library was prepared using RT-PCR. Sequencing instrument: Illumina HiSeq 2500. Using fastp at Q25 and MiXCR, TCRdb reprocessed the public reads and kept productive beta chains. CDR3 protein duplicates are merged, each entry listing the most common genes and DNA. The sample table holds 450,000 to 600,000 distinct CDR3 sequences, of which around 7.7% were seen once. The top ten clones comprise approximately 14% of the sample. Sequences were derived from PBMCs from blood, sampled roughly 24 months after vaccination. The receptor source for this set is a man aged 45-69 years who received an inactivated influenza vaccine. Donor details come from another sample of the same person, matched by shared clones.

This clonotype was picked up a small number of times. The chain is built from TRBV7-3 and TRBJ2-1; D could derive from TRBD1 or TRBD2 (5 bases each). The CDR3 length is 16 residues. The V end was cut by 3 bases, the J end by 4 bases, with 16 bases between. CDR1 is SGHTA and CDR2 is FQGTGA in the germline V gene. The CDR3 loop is CASSLGVAGMYNEQFF. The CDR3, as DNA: TGTGCCAGCAGCTTGGGAGTAGCAGGGATGTACAATGAGCAGTTCTTC.

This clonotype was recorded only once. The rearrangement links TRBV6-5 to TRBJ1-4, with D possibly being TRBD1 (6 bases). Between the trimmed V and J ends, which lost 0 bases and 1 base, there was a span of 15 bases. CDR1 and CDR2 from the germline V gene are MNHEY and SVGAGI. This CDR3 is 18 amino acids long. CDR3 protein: CASSYSQGTGKTNEKLFF. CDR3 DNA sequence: TGTGCCAGCAGTTACTCACAGGGAACGGGCAAAACTAATGAAAAACTGTTTTTT.

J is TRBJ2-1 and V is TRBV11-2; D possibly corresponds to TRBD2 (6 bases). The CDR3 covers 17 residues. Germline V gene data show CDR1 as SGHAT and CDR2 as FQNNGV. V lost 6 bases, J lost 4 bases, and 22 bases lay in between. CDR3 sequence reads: CASSIPLGGPKYNEQFF. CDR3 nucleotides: TGTGCCAGCAGTATCCCCTTGGGGGGACCCAAATACAATGAGCAGTTCTTC.

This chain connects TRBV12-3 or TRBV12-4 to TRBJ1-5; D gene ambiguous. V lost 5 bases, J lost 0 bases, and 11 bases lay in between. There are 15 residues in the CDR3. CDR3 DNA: TGTGCCAGCAGTCAAGGTCGTAGTAGCAATCAGCCCCAGCATTTT. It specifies CASSQGRSSNQPQHF.

For the CDR3, the DNA is TGCGCCAGCAGCCAACGACTAGCGGGGGATCCTCATGAGCAGTTCTTC. This sequence encodes CASSQRLAGDPHEQFF. The rearrangement joins TRBV4-3 to TRBJ2-1; 12 bases match TRBD2. The trim removed 2 bases at V and 8 bases at J, leaving 7 bases unmatched. The CDR3 extends over 16 amino acids. CDR1 and CDR2 from the germline V gene are LGHNA and YSLEER.

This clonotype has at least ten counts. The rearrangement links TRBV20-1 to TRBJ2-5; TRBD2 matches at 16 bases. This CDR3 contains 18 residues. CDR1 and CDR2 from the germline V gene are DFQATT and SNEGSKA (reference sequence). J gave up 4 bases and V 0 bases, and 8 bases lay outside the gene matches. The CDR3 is CSARDRGLAGGRRETQYF. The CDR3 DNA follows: TGCAGTGCTAGAGATCGGGGACTAGCGGGAGGGCGCCGAGAGACCCAGTACTTC.

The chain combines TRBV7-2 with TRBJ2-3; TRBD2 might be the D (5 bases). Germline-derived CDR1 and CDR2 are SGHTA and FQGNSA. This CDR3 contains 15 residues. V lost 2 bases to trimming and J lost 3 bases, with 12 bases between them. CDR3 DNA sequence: TGTGCCAGCAGCTTACCTTTCGGGATGACAGATACGCAGTATTTT. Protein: CASSLPFGMTDTQYF.

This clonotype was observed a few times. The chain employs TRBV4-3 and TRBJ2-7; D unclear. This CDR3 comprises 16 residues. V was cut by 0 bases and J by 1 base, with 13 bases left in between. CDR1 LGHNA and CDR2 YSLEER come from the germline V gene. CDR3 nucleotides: TGCGCCAGCAGCCAAGACGCTGGCAGACCTTCCTACGAGCAGTACTTC. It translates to CASSQDAGRPSYEQYF.

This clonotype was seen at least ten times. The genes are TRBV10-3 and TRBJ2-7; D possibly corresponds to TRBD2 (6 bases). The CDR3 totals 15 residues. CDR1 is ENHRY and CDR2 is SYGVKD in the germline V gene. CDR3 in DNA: TGTGCTTCTTCACCAGATGGAGGGCCCGCGTACGAGCAGTACTTC. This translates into CASSPDGGPAYEQYF.

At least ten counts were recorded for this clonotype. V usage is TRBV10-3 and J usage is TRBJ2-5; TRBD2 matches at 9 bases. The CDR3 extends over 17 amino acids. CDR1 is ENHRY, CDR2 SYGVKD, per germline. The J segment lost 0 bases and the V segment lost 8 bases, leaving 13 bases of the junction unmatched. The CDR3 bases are TGTGCCATCGGCGGGGGGGGGGACATCTCGTACCAAGAGACCCAGTACTTC. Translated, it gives CAIGGGGDISYQETQYF.

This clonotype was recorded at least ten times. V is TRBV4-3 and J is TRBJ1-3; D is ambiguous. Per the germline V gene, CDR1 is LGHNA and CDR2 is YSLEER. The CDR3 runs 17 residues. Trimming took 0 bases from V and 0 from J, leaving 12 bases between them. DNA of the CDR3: TGCGCCAGCAGCCAAGATTTTAGCGGTAGCTCTGGAAACACCATATATTTT. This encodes CASSQDFSGSSGNTIYF.

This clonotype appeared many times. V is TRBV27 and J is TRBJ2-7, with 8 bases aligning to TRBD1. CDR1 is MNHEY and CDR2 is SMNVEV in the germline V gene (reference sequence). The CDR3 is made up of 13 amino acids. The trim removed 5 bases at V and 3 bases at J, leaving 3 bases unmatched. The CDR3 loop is CASSAGTGYEQYF. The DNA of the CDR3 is TGTGCCAGCAGTGCCGGGACAGGCTACGAGCAGTACTTC.

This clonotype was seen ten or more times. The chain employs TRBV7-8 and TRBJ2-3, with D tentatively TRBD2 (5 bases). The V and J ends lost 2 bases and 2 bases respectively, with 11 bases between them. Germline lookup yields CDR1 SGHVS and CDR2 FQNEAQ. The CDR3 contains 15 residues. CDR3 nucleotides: TGTGCCAGCAGCTTACTGCGGGCCAACACAGATACGCAGTATTTT. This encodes CASSLLRANTDTQYF.

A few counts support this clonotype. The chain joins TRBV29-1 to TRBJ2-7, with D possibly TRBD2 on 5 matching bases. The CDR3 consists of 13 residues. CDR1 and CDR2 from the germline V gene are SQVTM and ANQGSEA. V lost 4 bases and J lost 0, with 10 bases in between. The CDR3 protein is CSVVEEGSYEQYF. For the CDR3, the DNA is TGCAGCGTTGTTGAAGAGGGCTCCTACGAGCAGTACTTC.

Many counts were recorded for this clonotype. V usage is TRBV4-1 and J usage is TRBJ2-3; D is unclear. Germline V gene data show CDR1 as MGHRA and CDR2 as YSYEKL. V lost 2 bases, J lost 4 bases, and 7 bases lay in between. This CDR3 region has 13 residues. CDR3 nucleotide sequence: TGCGCCAGCAGCCAAAGGCTTCCAGATACGCAGTATTTT. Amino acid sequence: CASSQRLPDTQYF.

The CDR3: CASSMTVNTEAFF. The CDR3 DNA is TGTGCCAGCAGTATGACCGTGAACACTGAAGCTTTCTTT. The rearrangement links TRBV6-2 or TRBV6-3 to TRBJ1-1; D remains ambiguous. Looked up from germline, CDR1 is MNHEY and CDR2 is SVGEGT. The V and J ends lost 5 bases and 0 bases respectively, with 7 bases between them. The CDR3 consists of 13 residues.

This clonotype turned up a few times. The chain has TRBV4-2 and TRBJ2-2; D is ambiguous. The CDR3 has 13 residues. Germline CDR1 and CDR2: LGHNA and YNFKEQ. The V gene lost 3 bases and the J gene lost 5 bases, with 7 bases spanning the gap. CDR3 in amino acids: CASSHRTTGELFF. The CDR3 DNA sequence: TGTGCCAGCAGCCACCGAACGACCGGGGAGCTGTTTTTT.

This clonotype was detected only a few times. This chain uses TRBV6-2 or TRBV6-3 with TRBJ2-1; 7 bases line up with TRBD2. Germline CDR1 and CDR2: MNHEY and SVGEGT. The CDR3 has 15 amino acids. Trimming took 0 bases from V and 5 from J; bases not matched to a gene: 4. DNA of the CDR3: TGTGCCAGCAGTTACTCGGCTAGCGGAGACAATGAGCAGTTCTTC. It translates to CASSYSASGDNEQFF.

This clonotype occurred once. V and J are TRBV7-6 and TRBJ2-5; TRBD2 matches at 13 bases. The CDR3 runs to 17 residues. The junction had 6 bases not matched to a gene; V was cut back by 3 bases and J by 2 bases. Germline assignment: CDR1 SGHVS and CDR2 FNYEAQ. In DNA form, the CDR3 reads TGTGCCAGCAGCTTCGAGGGACTAGCGGGGAATCAAGAGACCCAGTACTTC. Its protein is CASSFEGLAGNQETQYF. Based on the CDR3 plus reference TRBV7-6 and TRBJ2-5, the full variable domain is GAGVSQSPRYKVTKRGQDVALRCDPISGHVSLYWYRQALGQGPEFLTYFNYEAQQDKSGLPNDRFSAERPEGSISTLTIQRTEQRDSAMYRCASSFEGLAGNQETQYFGPGTRLLVL.

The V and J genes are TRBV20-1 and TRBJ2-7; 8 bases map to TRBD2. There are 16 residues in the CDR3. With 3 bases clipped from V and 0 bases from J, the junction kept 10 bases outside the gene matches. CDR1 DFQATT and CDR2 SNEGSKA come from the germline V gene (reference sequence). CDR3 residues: CSARGNSGVSSYEQYF. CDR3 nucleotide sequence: TGCAGTGCTAGGGGAAATAGCGGGGTAAGCTCCTACGAGCAGTACTTC.

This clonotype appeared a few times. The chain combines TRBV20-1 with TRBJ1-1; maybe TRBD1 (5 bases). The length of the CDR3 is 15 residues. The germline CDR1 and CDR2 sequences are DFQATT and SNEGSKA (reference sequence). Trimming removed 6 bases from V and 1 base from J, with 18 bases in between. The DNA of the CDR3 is TGCAGTGCGAGCCAGACAGTCACCACGAACACTGAAGCTTTCTTT. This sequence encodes CSASQTVTTNTEAFF.

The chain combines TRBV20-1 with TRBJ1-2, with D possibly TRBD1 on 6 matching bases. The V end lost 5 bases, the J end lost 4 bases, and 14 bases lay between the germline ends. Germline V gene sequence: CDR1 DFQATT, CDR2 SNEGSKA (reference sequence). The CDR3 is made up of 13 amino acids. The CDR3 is CSASTTGSYGYTF. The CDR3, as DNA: TGCAGTGCTTCTACTACAGGGAGCTATGGCTACACCTTC.

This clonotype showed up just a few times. CDR3 bases: TGTGCCAGCAACCACGACGGGTTTGGGGAGACCCAGTACTTC. This translates into CASNHDGFGETQYF. The chain carries TRBV28 and TRBJ2-5; D is ambiguous. The V end lost 7 bases, the J end lost 5 bases, and 17 bases lay between the germline ends. The germline CDR1 and CDR2 sequences are MDHEN and SYDVKM. CDR3 size: 14 residues.

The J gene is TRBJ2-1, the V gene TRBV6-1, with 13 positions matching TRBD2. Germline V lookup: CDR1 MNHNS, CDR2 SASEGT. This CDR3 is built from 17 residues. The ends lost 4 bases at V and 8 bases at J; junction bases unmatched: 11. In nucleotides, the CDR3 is TGTGCCAGCAGTGCCCGGACTAGCGGGAGTACCATCCATGAGCAGTTCTTC. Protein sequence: CASSARTSGSTIHEQFF.

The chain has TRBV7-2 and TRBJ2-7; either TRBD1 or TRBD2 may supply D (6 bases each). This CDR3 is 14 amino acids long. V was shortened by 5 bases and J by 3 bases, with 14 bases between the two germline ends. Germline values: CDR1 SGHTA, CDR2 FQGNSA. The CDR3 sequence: CASSQAGGRYEQYF. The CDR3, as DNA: TGTGCCAGCAGCCAAGCTGGGGGGCGCTACGAGCAGTACTTC. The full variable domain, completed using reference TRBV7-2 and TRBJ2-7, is GAGVSQSPSNKVTEKGKDVELRCDPISGHTALYWYRQSLGQGLEFLIYFQGNSAPDKSGLPSDRFSAERTGGSVSTLTIQRTQQEDSAVYLCASSQAGGRYEQYFGPGTRLTVT.

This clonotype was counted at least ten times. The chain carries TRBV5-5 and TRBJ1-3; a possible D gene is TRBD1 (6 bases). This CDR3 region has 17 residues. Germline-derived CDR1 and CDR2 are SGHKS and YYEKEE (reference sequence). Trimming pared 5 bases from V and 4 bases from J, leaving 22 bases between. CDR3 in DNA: TGTGCCAGCAGTTATACAGGGACTGTGACATGGGGAAACACCATATATTTT. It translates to CASSYTGTVTWGNTIYF.

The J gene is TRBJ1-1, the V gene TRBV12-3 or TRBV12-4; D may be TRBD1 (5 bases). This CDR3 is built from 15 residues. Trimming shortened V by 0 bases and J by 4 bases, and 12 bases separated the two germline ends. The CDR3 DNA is TGTGCCAGCAGTTTAGCGTGGGGAAGGGGCACTGAAGCTTTCTTT. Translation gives CASSLAWGRGTEAFF.

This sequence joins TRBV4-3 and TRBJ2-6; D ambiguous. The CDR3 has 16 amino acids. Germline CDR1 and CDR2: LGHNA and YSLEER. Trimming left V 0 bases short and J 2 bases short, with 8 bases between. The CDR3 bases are TGCGCCAGCAGCCAAGATATTTCCCCTGGGGCCAACGTCCTGACTTTC. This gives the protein CASSQDISPGANVLTF.